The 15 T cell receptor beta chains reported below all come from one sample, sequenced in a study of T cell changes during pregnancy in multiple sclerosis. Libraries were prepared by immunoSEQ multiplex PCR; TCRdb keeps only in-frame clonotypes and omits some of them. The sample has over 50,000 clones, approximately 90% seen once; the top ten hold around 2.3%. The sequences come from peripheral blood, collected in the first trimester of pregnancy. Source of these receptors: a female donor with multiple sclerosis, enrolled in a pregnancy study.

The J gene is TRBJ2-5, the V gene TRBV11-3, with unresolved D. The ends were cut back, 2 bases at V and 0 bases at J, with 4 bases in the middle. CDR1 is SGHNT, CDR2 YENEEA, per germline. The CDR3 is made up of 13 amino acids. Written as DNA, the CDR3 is TGTGCCAGCAGCTTAAGCTACCAAGAGACCCAGTACTTC. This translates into CASSLSYQETQYF.

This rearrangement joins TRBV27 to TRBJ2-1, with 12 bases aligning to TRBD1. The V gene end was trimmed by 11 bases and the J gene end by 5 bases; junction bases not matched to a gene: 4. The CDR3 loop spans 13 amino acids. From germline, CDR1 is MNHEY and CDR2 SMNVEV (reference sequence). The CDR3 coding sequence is TGTGCCGGGGACAGGGGGCCTGACAATGAGCAGTTCTTC. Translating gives CAGDRGPDNEQFF.

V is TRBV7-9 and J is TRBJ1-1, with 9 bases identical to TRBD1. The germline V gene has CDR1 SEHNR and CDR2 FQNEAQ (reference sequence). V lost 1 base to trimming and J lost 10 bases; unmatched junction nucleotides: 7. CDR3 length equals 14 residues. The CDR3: CASSLGEGQGGAFF. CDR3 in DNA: TGTGCCAGCAGCTTAGGAGAGGGACAGGGCGGAGCTTTCTTT.

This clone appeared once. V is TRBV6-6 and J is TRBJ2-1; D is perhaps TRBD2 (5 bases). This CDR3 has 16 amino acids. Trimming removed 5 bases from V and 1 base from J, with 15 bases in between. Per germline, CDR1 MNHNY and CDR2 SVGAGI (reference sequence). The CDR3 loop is CASSLLDSGSYNEQFF. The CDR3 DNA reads TGTGCCAGCAGTCTCTTAGACTCGGGGTCCTACAATGAGCAGTTCTTC.

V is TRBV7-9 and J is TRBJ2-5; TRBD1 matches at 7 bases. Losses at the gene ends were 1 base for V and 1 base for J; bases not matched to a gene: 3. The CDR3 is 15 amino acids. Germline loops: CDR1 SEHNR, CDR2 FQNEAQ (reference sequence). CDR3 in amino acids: CASSLGRDSQETQYF. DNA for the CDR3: TGTGCCAGCAGCTTAGGCCGGGACAGCCAAGAGACCCAGTACTTC.

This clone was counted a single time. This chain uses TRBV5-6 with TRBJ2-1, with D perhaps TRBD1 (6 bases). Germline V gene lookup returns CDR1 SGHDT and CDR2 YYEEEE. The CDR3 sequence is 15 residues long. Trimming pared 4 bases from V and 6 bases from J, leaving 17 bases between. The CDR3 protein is CASSPVQGPPNEQFF. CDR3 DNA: TGTGCCAGCAGCCCGGTACAGGGTCCCCCCAATGAGCAGTTCTTC.

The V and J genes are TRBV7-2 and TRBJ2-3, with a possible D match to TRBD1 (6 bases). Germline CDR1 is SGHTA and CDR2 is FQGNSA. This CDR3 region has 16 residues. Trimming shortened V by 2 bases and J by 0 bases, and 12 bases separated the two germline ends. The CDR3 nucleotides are TGTGCCAGCAGCTTAATAGGTACAGGGAGCACAGATACGCAGTATTTT. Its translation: CASSLIGTGSTDTQYF. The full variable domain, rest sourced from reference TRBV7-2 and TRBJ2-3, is GAGVSQSPSNKVTEKGKDVELRCDPISGHTALYWYRQSLGQGLEFLIYFQGNSAPDKSGLPSDRFSAERTGGSVSTLTIQRTQQEDSAVYLCASSLIGTGSTDTQYFGPGTRLTVL.

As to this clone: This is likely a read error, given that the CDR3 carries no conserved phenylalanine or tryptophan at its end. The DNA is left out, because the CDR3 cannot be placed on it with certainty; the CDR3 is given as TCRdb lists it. The CDR3 sequence: CASGPPKGREQRSLS. J is TRBJ2-3 and V is TRBV12-5; the table assigns TRBD2, which was not confirmed against the DNA. CDR1 LGHNT and CDR2 FRNRAP come from the germline V gene. The CDR3 is 15 amino acids long, termini counted.

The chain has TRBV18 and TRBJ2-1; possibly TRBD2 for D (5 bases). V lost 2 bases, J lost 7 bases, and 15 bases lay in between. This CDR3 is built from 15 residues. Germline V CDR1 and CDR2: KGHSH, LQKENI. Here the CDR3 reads CASSPSASLKNEQFF. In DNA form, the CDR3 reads TGTGCCAGCTCACCATCGGCTAGCCTCAAGAATGAGCAGTTCTTC.

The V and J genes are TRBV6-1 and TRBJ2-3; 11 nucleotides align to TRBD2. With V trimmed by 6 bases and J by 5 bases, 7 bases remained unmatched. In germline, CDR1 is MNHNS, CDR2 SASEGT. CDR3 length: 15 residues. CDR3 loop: CASSDLAGGKDTQYF. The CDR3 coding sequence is TGTGCCAGCAGCGATCTAGCGGGAGGAAAAGATACGCAGTATTTT.

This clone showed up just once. The CDR3 is CASSTLARHYEQYF. DNA for the CDR3: TGTGCCAGCAGTACTCTAGCGCGTCACTACGAGCAGTACTTC. This chain uses TRBV28 with TRBJ2-7; possible D gene TRBD2, 6 bases. Germline V CDR1 and CDR2: MDHEN, SYDVKM. The V gene lost 5 bases and the J gene lost 3 bases, with 14 bases spanning the gap. CDR3 length equals 14 residues.

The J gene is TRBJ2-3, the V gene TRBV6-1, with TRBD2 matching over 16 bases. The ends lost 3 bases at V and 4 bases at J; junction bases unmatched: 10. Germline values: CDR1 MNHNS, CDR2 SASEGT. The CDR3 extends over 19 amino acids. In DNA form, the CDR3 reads TGTGCCAGCAGTGAGGGAGGACCGGGACTAGCGGGAGGGCCAGATACGCAGTATTTT. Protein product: CASSEGGPGLAGGPDTQYF.

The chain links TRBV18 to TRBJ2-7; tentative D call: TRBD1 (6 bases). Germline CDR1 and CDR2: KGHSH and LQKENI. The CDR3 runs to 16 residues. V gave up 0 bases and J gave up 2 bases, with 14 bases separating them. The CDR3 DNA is TGTGCCAGCTCACCACCAAATCGGACAGCACCCTACGAGCAGTACTTC. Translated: CASSPPNRTAPYEQYF.

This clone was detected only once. CDR3 DNA sequence: TGTGCCAGCAGCTTAGGCAGGAACACTGAAGCTTTCTTT. Its translation: CASSLGRNTEAFF. This chain connects TRBV7-3 to TRBJ1-1; the D is unclear. Trimming pared 2 bases from V and 1 base from J, leaving 5 bases between. The CDR3 totals 13 residues. Germline assignment: CDR1 SGHTA and CDR2 FQGTGA.

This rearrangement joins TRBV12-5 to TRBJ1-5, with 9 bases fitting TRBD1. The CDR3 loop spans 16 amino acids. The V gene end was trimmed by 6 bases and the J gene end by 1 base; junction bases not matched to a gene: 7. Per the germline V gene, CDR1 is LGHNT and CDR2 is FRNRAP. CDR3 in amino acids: CASGQRDRASNQPQHF. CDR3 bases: TGTGCTAGTGGCCAAAGGGACAGGGCAAGCAATCAGCCCCAGCATTTT.